The 11 T cell receptor beta chains reported below all come from one sample, sequenced in a study of cytomegalovirus exposure and HLA in healthy donors. PCR primers comprised 60 Vbeta and 13 Jbeta primers. TCRdb keeps only in-frame clones here, not all; method: immunoSEQ multiplex PCR. This sample has 140,000 or so clones, with approximately 72% found just once. Sequencing used PBMCs. All receptors derive from a woman aged 60 to 75 in good health and CMV-seronegative.

The J gene is TRBJ1-1, the V gene TRBV5-1, with TRBD1 matching over 8 bases. CDR3 length: 14 residues. The V segment lost 4 bases and the J segment 0 bases; nucleotides outside the gene matches: 2. Per germline, CDR1 SGHRS and CDR2 YFSETQ. The CDR3 sequence is CASSRDRLNTEAFF. The CDR3 DNA sequence: TGCGCCAGCAGCCGGGACAGGTTGAACACTGAAGCTTTCTTT. Filled out from reference TRBV5-1 and TRBJ1-1, the complete variable domain reads KAGVTQTPRYLIKTRGQQVTLSCSPISGHRSVSWYQQTPGQGLQFLFEYFSETQRNKGNFPGRFSGRQFSNSRSEMNVSTLELGDSALYLCASSRDRLNTEAFFGQGTRLTVV.

The chain has TRBV7-2 and TRBJ2-2; 7 nucleotides match TRBD2. Germline V gene sequence: CDR1 SGHTA, CDR2 FQGNSA. This CDR3 has 16 amino acids. The ends lost 1 base at V and 3 bases at J; junction bases unmatched: 5. CDR3 nucleotides: TGTGCCAGCAGCTTAGGCGGTCGGGGGGACACCGGGGAGCTGTTTTTT. This codes for CASSLGGRGDTGELFF.

This chain links TRBV6-9 with TRBJ1-1; D possibly corresponds to TRBD1 (6 bases). V was clipped by 2 bases and J by 3 bases, with 16 bases between them. The CDR3 length is 16 residues. The V gene's germline CDR1 is MNHGY and CDR2 SVAAGI. DNA of the CDR3: TGTGCCAGCAGTTATCGGGCAGACAGGACGTACACTGAAGCTTTCTTT. This sequence encodes CASSYRADRTYTEAFF.

The chain uses TRBV6-6 and TRBJ2-1; TRBD1 might be the D (6 bases). Trimming left V 0 bases short and J 4 bases short, with 13 bases between. The CDR3 runs 16 residues. Per the germline V gene, CDR1 is MNHNY and CDR2 is SVGAGI (reference sequence). CDR3 sequence reads: CASSYSGDKGYNEQFF. The CDR3 coding sequence is TGTGCCAGCAGTTACTCAGGGGACAAAGGGTACAATGAGCAGTTCTTC.

This clone appeared a few times. V is TRBV5-6 and J is TRBJ2-2; TRBD2 agrees at 10 bases. Germline loops: CDR1 SGHDT, CDR2 YYEEEE. This CDR3 is built from 16 residues. After removal of 0 bases from V and 4 bases from J, the junction contained 3 bases not matched to a gene. In DNA form, the CDR3 reads TGTGCCAGCAGCTTGGATCTAGCGGGAGCCACCGGGGAGCTGTTTTTT. This sequence encodes CASSLDLAGATGELFF.

This sequence joins TRBV27 and TRBJ2-5, with 7 bases matching TRBD1. The end of the DNA aligns better with TRBJ2-7, so the J call may be wrong. The germline gives CDR1 MNHEY, CDR2 SMNVEV (reference sequence). This CDR3 has 15 residues. The chain's CDR3 is CASSGTGTVHYEQYF. DNA for the CDR3: TGTGCCAGCAGTGGGACCGGGACAGTCCACTACGAGCAGTACTTC.

CDR3 nucleotide sequence: TGCGCCAGCAGTTCCCTAGCGGGAGGGCCCTACGAGCAGTACTTC. It translates to CASSSLAGGPYEQYF. The rearrangement joins TRBV4-1 to TRBJ2-7; 12 bases fit TRBD2. V was pared by 6 bases and J by 2 bases, with 5 bases of the junction left unmatched. The CDR3 is made up of 15 amino acids. The germline CDR1 and CDR2 sequences are MGHRA and YSYEKL.

This rearrangement joins TRBV7-2 to TRBJ2-6; no clear D. This CDR3 region has 15 residues. The germline V gene has CDR1 SGHTA and CDR2 FQGNSA. Deletions cut 1 base from V and 0 bases from J, with 4 bases between. The CDR3, as DNA: TGTGCCAGCAGCTTAGGCGGCTCTGGGGCCAACGTCCTGACTTTC. This gives the protein CASSLGGSGANVLTF.

This clone showed up just a few times. J is TRBJ2-1 and V is TRBV19; possible D gene TRBD1, 5 bases. The V gene lost 3 bases and the J gene lost 4 bases, with 10 bases spanning the gap. Germline CDR1 reads LNHDA; CDR2 reads SQIVND (reference sequence). The CDR3 contains 14 residues. The CDR3 sequence is CASSIRQGYNEQFF. The CDR3 DNA is TGTGCCAGTAGTATCCGGCAGGGATACAATGAGCAGTTCTTC.

This chain links TRBV5-1 with TRBJ2-3, with D hard to call. This CDR3 comprises 15 residues. Looked up from germline, CDR1 is SGHRS and CDR2 is YFSETQ. Trimming stripped 0 bases from V and 0 bases from J, with 8 bases between. The CDR3 protein is CASSLEHISTDTQYF. The CDR3 nucleotides are TGCGCCAGCAGCTTGGAACACATTAGCACAGATACGCAGTATTTT. Complete variable domain (other parts from reference TRBV5-1 and TRBJ2-3): KAGVTQTPRYLIKTRGQQVTLSCSPISGHRSVSWYQQTPGQGLQFLFEYFSETQRNKGNFPGRFSGRQFSNSRSEMNVSTLELGDSALYLCASSLEHISTDTQYFGPGTRLTVL.

V usage is TRBV2 and J usage is TRBJ1-2; 8 bases fit TRBD1. Germline CDR1 is SNHLY and CDR2 is FYNNEI. The J segment lost 6 bases and the V segment lost 4 bases, leaving 7 bases of the junction unmatched. This CDR3 spans 14 amino acids. Here the CDR3 reads CASSGQGRGDGYTF. CDR3 in DNA: TGTGCCAGCAGTGGACAGGGGCGCGGGGATGGCTACACCTTC.